The rows below give T cell receptor beta chains drawn from one sample of a study of OX40 agonist ivuxolimab in advanced cancers. Only in-frame clones appear in the TCRdb table, and some are missing; sequencing was by immunoSEQ multiplex PCR. This sample carries about 68,000 clones, approximately 83% of them seen once, and the ten largest clones take more than 1.4%. The sample in question was CD4+ or CD8+ T cells sorted from blood, obtained in a trial of the OX40 agonist ivuxolimab. The receptor source for this set is an adult with an advanced solid tumor such as melanoma, head and neck, liver or kidney cancer. CDR3s include the opening cysteine and the closing phenylalanine or tryptophan. A D gene is named only where the DNA matches it firmly. Rows may omit the clone size; those that give it use once, few, many or a size class.

TRBV19	TRBD1	few	TRBJ1-2	CASRTGQRANYGYTF	TGTGCCAGCCGGACAGGGCAGAGAGCTAACTATGGCTACACCTTC
TRBV6-5	-	few	TRBJ1-1	CASSWSGTEAFF	TGTGCCAGCAGTTGGTCAGGGACTGAAGCTTTCTTT
TRBV21-1	-	few	TRBJ2-5	CASSVGTRQETQYF	TGTGCCAGCAGCGTAGGAACTCGACAAGAGACCCAGTACTTC
TRBV6-5	-	-	TRBJ2-5	CASVKRGTGETQYF	TGTGCCAGCGTAAAACGGGGAACGGGTGAGACCCAGTACTTC
TRBV11-3	-	-	TRBJ2-5	CASSPSPQGETQYF	TGTGCCAGCAGCCCCTCGCCACAAGGGGAGACCCAGTACTTC
TRBV2	-	-	TRBJ2-4	CASRASFGIQYF	TGTGCCAGCAGGGCCAGCTTTGGCATTCAGTACTTC
TRBV7-6	TRBD1	-	TRBJ1-3	CASSLQGASGNTIYF	TGTGCCAGCAGCTTACAGGGGGCTTCGGGAAACACCATATATTTT
TRBV6-5	TRBD1	once	TRBJ1-2	CASSYSYRGGGYTF	TGTGCCAGCAGTTACTCTTACAGGGGAGGAGGCTACACCTTC
TRBV5-4	-	-	TRBJ1-2	CASSVERTYGYTF	TGTGCCAGCAGCGTTGAAAGGACCTATGGCTACACCTTC
TRBV19	-	-	TRBJ2-3	CASSIMGLNTDTQYF	TGTGCCAGTAGTATTATGGGACTCAACACAGATACGCAGTATTTT
TRBV5-5	TRBD1	-	TRBJ2-5	CASSGGTGRIETQYF	TGTGCCAGCAGCGGAGGGACAGGGCGAATCGAGACCCAGTACTTC
TRBV6-6	-	-	TRBJ1-1	CASSYSGRYTEAFF	TGTGCCAGCAGTTACTCGGGACGGTACACTGAAGCTTTCTTT
TRBV14	TRBD2	-	TRBJ2-3	CASSQDPPLAGSQYF	TGTGCCAGCAGCCAAGATCCGCCCTTAGCGGGGTCGCAGTATTTT
TRBV7-2	-	-	TRBJ2-1	CASSRESSGAEQFF	TGTGCCAGCAGCCGAGAATCTAGTGGCGCTGAGCAGTTCTTC
TRBV27	-	-	TRBJ1-6	CASRGSSYNSPLHF	TGTGCCAGCAGGGGCAGCTCCTATAATTCACCCCTCCACTTT
TRBV4-1	-	-	TRBJ2-1	CASSQPAREVYNEQFF	TGCGCCAGCAGCCAACCCGCCAGGGAAGTATACAATGAGCAGTTCTTC
TRBV9	-	-	TRBJ1-3	CASNRDTSSGNTIYF	TGTGCCAGCAATAGGGACACCAGCTCTGGAAACACCATATATTTT
TRBV30	-	-	TRBJ1-5	CAWSGQWDQPQHF	TGTGCCTGGAGTGGACAGTGGGATCAGCCCCAGCATTTT
TRBV5-6	-	-	TRBJ2-5	CASSLQGVETQYF	TGTGCCAGCAGCTTACAGGGAGTGGAGACCCAGTACTTC
TRBV5-1	TRBD1	-	TRBJ2-5	CASRLPTGVGETQYF	TGCGCCAGCAGGCTCCCGACAGGGGTTGGGGAGACCCAGTACTTC
TRBV5-1	-	-	TRBJ2-7	CASTDPLGEQYF	TGCGCCAGCACAGACCCACTCGGCGAGCAGTACTTC
TRBV19	-	-	TRBJ1-2	CASSIVGGAYGYTF	TGTGCCAGTAGTATCGTCGGCGGAGCCTATGGCTACACCTTC
TRBV27	-	-	TRBJ2-2	CASTYRVNGELFF	TGTGCCAGTACATACAGGGTAAACGGGGAGCTGTTTTTT
TRBV11-2	-	once	TRBJ2-5	CASSTGPRQETQYF	TGTGCCAGCAGCACTGGTCCCCGGCAAGAGACCCAGTACTTC
TRBV2	TRBD2	-	TRBJ2-1	CASRSGTRGIHEQFF	TGTGCCAGCAGATCCGGGACTAGGGGGATCCATGAGCAGTTCTTC
TRBV5-1	-	once	TRBJ1-1	CASSTTVSVTEAFF	TGCGCCAGCAGCACGACAGTCAGTGTCACTGAAGCTTTCTTT
TRBV5-1	-	-	TRBJ2-7	CASSGGQVFYEQYF	TGCGCCAGCAGCGGGGGACAAGTGTTCTACGAGCAGTACTTC
TRBV19	-	-	TRBJ1-1	CASTSRRGLNTEAFF	TGTGCCAGTACCTCCAGGCGGGGGCTGAACACTGAAGCTTTCTTT
TRBV6-5	TRBD1	-	TRBJ2-7	CASSYSRDRITYEQYF	TGTGCCAGCAGTTACTCTAGGGACAGGATTACCTACGAGCAGTACTTC
TRBV18	-	-	TRBJ2-5	CASSKRRGDQETQYF	TGTGCCAGCTCAAAAAGGAGAGGGGACCAAGAGACCCAGTACTTC
TRBV6-1	TRBD1	-	TRBJ1-3	CASSQETGGTYTIYF	TGTGCCAGCAGCCAAGAGACAGGGGGTACCTACACCATATATTTT
TRBV18	-	-	TRBJ2-3	CASSPRSTWGGTDTQYF	TGTGCCAGCTCACCACGGTCAACCTGGGGCGGCACAGATACGCAGTATTTT
TRBV6-5	-	-	TRBJ1-5	CASRRATGSQPQHF	TGTGCCAGCAGACGAGCTACAGGGTCTCAGCCCCAGCATTTT
TRBV11-2	TRBD1	-	TRBJ2-1	CASSRDRGYNEQFF	TGTGCCAGCAGCCGGGACAGGGGTTACAATGAGCAGTTCTTC
TRBV6-5	-	-	TRBJ1-1	CASSYLGGRRNTEAFF	TGTGCCAGCAGTTACTTAGGGGGGCGGAGGAACACTGAAGCTTTCTTT
TRBV10-1	TRBD1	-	TRBJ2-7	CASSEGTGGLEQYF	TGCGCCAGCAGTGAAGGGACAGGGGGCCTCGAGCAGTACTTC
TRBV7-7	-	-	TRBJ2-6	CASSPSPGAGANVLTF	TGTGCCAGCAGCCCGTCTCCAGGGGCTGGGGCCAACGTCCTGACTTTC
TRBV6-1	-	-	TRBJ2-7	CASSEFTYEQYF	TGTGCCAGCAGTGAGTTCACCTACGAGCAGTACTTC
TRBV4-2	-	-	TRBJ1-6	CASSQVKGLGSPLHF	TGTGCCAGCAGCCAAGTGAAGGGGCTAGGGTCACCCCTCCACTTT
TRBV5-1	TRBD2	-	TRBJ2-1	CASSTKITAGGRNNEQFF	TGCGCCAGCAGCACAAAAATCACCGCGGGGGGAAGAAACAATGAGCAGTTCTTC
TRBV10-3	TRBD1	-	TRBJ2-4	CAISSGQGKNIQYF	TGTGCCATCAGCTCGGGACAGGGCAAAAACATTCAGTACTTC
TRBV7-2	TRBD1	few	TRBJ2-2	CASSSGQGKLFF	TGTGCCAGCAGCTCGGGACAGGGGAAGCTGTTTTTT
TRBV18	TRBD1	-	TRBJ1-2	CASSPGQEKTYGYTF	TGTGCCAGCTCCCCTGGACAGGAGAAGACCTATGGCTACACCTTC
TRBV11-2	TRBD1	-	TRBJ2-7	CASSTRTGSESEQYF	TGTGCCAGCAGCACCCGGACAGGGTCTGAGTCCGAGCAGTACTTC
TRBV19	-	-	TRBJ2-7	CTSSIAGGYYEQYF	TGTACCAGTAGTATAGCCGGCGGATACTACGAGCAGTACTTC
TRBV4-2	-	-	TRBJ2-1	CASSQDSNEQFF	TGTGCCAGCAGCCAAGACAGCAATGAGCAGTTCTTC
TRBV6-1	TRBD1	few	TRBJ1-5	CASIPRQGINQPQHF	TGTGCCAGCATTCCTCGACAGGGAATCAATCAGCCCCAGCATTTT
TRBV5-1	-	few	TRBJ1-6	CASSYAGGAGNSPLHF	TGCGCCAGCAGCTATGCGGGGGGCGCGGGAAATTCACCCCTCCACTTT
TRBV7-2	-	-	TRBJ1-1	CASNVRGPNTEAFF	TGTGCCAGCAACGTGCGGGGTCCGAACACTGAAGCTTTCTTT
TRBV30	-	-	TRBJ2-7	CAWSVIGISREQYF	TGTGCCTGGAGTGTAATTGGGATTAGTAGGGAGCAGTACTTC
TRBV5-1	-	-	TRBJ1-1	CASRKLGAGNTEAFF	TGCGCCAGCAGAAAACTGGGGGCAGGGAACACTGAAGCTTTCTTT
TRBV6-4	-	-	TRBJ2-4	CASPIRIGERYF	TGTGCCAGCCCCATCCGGATCGGGGAGCGGTACTTC